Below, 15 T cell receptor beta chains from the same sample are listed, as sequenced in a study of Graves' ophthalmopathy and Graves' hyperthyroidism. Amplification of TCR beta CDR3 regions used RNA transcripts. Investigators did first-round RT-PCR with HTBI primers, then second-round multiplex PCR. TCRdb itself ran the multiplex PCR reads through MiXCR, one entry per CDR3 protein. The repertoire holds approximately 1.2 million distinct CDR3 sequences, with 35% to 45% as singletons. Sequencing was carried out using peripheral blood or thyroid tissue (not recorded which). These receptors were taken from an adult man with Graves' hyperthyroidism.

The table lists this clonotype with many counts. CDR3: CASSLALTAPLHF. Here the CDR3 DNA reads TGTGCCAGCAGTTTAGCGCTGACAGCGCCCCTCCACTTT. The J gene is TRBJ1-6, the V gene TRBV12-3 or TRBV12-4; tentatively, D is TRBD1 (5 bases). This CDR3 contains 13 residues. The V end was cut by 0 bases, the J end by 13 bases, with 10 bases between.

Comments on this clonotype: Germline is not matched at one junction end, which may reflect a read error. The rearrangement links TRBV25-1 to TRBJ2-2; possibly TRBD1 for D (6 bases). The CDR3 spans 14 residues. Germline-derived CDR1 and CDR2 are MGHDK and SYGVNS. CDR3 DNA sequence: TGTGTCAGCAGTCACAGGGTCAACACCGGGGAGCTGTTTTTT. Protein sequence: CVSSHRVNTGELFF.

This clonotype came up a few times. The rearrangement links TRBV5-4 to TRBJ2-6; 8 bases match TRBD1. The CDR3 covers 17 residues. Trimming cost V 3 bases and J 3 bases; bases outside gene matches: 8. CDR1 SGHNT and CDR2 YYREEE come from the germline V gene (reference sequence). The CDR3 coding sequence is TGTGCCAGCAGCTCTGAGACAGGGGTTATTGGGGCCAACGTCCTGACTTTC. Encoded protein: CASSSETGVIGANVLTF.

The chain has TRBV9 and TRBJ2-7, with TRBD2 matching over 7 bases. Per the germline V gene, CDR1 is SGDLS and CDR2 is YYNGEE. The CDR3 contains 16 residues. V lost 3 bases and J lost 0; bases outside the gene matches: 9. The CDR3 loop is CASSAGGGPLSYEQYF. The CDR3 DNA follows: TGTGCCAGCAGCGCTGGGGGGGGTCCCCTCTCCTACGAGCAGTACTTC.

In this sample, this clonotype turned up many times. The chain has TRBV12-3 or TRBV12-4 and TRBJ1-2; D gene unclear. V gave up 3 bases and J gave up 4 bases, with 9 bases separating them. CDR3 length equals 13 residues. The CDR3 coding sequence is TGTGCCAGCAGTTTGAGTGGTAGCTATGGCTACACCTTC. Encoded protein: CASSLSGSYGYTF.

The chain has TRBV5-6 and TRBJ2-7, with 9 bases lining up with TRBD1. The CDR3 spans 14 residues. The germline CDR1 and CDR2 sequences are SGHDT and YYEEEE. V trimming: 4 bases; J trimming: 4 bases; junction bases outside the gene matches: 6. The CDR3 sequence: CASSAPGQGYEQYF. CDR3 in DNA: TGTGCCAGCAGCGCACCGGGACAGGGTTACGAGCAGTACTTC.

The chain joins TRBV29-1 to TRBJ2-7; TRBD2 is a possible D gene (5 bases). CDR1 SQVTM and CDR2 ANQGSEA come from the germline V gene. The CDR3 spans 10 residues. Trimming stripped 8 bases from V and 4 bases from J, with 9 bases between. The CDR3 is CSISVYEQYF. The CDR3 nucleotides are TGCAGCATTAGCGTGTACGAGCAGTACTTC.

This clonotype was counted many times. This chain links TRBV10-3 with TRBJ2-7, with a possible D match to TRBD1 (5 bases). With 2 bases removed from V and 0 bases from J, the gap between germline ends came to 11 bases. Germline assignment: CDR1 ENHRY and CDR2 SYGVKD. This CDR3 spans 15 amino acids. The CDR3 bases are TGTGCCATCAGTGAGGGACATGTGAGCTCCTACGAGCAGTACTTC. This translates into CAISEGHVSSYEQYF.

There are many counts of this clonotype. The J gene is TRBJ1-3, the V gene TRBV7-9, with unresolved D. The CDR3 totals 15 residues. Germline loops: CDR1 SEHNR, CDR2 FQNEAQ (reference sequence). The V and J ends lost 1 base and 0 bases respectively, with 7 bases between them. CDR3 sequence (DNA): TGTGCCAGCAGCTTAGATGCCAGCTCTGGAAACACCATATATTTT. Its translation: CASSLDASSGNTIYF.

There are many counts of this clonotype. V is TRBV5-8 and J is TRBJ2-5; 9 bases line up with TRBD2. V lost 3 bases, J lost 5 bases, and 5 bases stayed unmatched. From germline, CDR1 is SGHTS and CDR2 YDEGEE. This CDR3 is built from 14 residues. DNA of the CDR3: TGTGCCAGCAGCTGGGGGACTAGCCGCGAGACCCAGTACTTC. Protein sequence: CASSWGTSRETQYF.

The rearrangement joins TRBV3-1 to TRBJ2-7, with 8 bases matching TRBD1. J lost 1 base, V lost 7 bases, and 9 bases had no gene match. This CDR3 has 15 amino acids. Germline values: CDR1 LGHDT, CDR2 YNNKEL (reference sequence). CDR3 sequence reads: CASTKGQGGSYEQYF. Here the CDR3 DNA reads TGTGCCAGCACCAAAGGACAGGGTGGTTCCTACGAGCAGTACTTC.

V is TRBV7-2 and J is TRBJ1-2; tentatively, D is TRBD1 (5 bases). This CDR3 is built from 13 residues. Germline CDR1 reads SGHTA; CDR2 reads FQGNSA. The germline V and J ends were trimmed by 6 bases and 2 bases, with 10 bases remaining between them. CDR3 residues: CASRISGNYGYTF. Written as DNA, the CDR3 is TGTGCCAGCAGGATCTCAGGGAACTATGGCTACACCTTC.

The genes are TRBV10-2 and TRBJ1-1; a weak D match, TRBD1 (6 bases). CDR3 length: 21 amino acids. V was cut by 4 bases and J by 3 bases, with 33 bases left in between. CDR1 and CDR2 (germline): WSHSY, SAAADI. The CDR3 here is CASSATRSGGTPYRTYTEAFF. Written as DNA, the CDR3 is TGCGCCAGCAGTGCTACTAGATCCGGAGGGACACCATACAGAACCTACACTGAAGCTTTCTTT.

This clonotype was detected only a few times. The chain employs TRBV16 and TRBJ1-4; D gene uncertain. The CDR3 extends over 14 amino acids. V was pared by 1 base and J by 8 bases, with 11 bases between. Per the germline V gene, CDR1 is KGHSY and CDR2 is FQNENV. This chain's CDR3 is CASSQLTGSEKLFF. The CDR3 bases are TGTGCCAGCAGCCAATTAACCGGGTCGGAAAAACTGTTTTTT.

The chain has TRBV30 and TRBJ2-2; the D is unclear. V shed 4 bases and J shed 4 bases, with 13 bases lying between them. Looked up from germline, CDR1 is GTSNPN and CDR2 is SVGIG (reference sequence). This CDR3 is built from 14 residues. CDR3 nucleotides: TGTGCCTGGAATAAGGGAACGCGCACCGGGGAGCTGTTTTTT. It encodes CAWNKGTRTGELFF.